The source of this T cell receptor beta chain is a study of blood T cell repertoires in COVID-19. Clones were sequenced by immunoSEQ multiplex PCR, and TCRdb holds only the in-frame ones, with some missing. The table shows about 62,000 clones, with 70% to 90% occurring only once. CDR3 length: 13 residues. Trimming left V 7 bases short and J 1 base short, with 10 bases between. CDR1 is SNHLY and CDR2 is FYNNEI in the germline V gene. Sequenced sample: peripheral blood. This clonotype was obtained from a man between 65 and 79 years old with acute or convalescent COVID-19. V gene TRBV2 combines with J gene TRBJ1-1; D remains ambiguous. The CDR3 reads CASKRRENTEAFF. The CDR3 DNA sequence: TGTGCCAGCAAGCGCCGGGAGAACACTGAAGCTTTCTTT.